The clone carrying this T cell receptor beta chain was found a few times. The PCR employed 60 Vbeta primers together with 13 Jbeta primers. TCRdb's table, derived via immunoSEQ multiplex PCR, lists solely in-frame clones and lacks some. Altogether 90,000 to 110,000 clones are present, about 80% being singletons, with the ten largest covering less than 9.5%. This sample stems from a study of cytomegalovirus exposure and HLA in healthy donors. This TCR was recovered from a woman between 50 and 59 years old in good health and CMV-seropositive. The sequencing input was PBMCs.

DNA of the CDR3: TGTGCCAGCAGTTACCCGGACAGGGGCGGTGAAAAACTGTTTTTT. It codes for CASSYPDRGGEKLFF. The rearrangement uses TRBV6-6 and TRBJ1-4, with 9 bases matching TRBD1. V shed 2 bases, J shed 7 bases, and the junction held 5 bases outside the gene matches. Germline V gives CDR1 MNHNY, CDR2 SVGAGI (reference sequence). CDR3 length: 15 amino acids.